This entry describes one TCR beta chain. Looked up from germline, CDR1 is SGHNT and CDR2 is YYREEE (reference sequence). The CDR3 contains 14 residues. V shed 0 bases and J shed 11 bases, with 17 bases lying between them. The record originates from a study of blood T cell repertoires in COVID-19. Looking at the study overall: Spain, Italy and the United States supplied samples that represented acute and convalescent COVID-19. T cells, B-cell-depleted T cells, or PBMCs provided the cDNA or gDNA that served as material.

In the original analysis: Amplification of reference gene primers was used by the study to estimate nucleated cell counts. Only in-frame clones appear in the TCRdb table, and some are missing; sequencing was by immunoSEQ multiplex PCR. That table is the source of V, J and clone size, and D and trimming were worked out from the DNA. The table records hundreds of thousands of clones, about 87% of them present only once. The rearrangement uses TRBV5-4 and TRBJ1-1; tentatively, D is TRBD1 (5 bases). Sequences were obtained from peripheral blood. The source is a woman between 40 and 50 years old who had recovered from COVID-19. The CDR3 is CASSLEMGRITAFF. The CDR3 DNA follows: TGTGCCAGCAGCTTGGAAATGGGGCGCATAACGGCTTTCTTT.